Each of the 4 T cell receptor beta chains below was sequenced from the same sample in a study of control samples from healthy donors and cancer patients. Using immunoSEQ multiplex PCR, the repertoire was profiled, and TCRdb retains in-frame clones only, with some absent. The repertoire holds about 86,000 clones, with 80% to 95% as singletons. Material for sequencing was blood. These receptors were collected from a woman aged 25 to 45 in good health.

This rearrangement joins TRBV27 to TRBJ1-4, with 7 bases that match TRBD1. Germline values: CDR1 MNHEY, CDR2 SMNVEV (reference sequence). V lost 5 bases and J lost 3; bases outside the gene matches: 6. The CDR3 spans 15 residues. The CDR3 DNA sequence: TGTGCCAGCAGTCCCCAGGGGGGCTCTAATGAAAAACTGTTTTTT. This sequence encodes CASSPQGGSNEKLFF.

The genes are TRBV5-1 and TRBJ2-5, with 7 positions matching TRBD1. There are 15 residues in the CDR3. V trimming: 3 bases; J trimming: 5 bases; junction bases outside the gene matches: 10. Germline CDR1 SGHRS, CDR2 YFSETQ. The CDR3 DNA sequence: TGCGCCAGCAGCTCCGGCCCACAGGGGCAGGAGACCCAGTACTTC. Protein product: CASSSGPQGQETQYF.

This clone appeared a single time. The chain is built from TRBV7-9 and TRBJ1-4; 9 bases fit TRBD1. CDR1 and CDR2 from the germline V gene are SEHNR and FQNEAQ (reference sequence). The CDR3 covers 15 residues. The trim removed 4 bases at V and 8 bases at J, leaving 8 bases unmatched. CDR3 sequence reads: CASSSGQGSVEKLFF. The CDR3 nucleotides read TGTGCCAGCAGCTCTGGACAGGGGAGTGTGGAAAAACTGTTTTTT.

The V and J genes are TRBV5-1 and TRBJ2-3, with a weak D call TRBD1 (5 bases). V lost 0 bases, J lost 5 bases, and 10 bases lay in between. CDR1 is SGHRS, CDR2 YFSETQ, per germline. CDR3 length: 14 amino acids. The CDR3 DNA follows: TGCGCCAGCAGCTTGGGGCAGGGCGGAGATACGCAGTATTTT. This encodes CASSLGQGGDTQYF.